The 11 T cell receptor beta chains presented below share a single source sample, sequenced in a study of OX40 agonist ivuxolimab in advanced cancers. Produced via immunoSEQ multiplex PCR; TCRdb's table is partial and in-frame only. The data contain more than 45,000 clones, roughly nine tenths of them singletons. The sequencing here drew on CD4+ or CD8+ T cells sorted from blood, taken in a trial of the OX40 agonist ivuxolimab. The receptors stem from an adult with an advanced solid tumor such as melanoma, head and neck, liver or kidney cancer.

This chain uses TRBV4-1 with TRBJ1-1, with 8 bases matching TRBD1. Germline V gene lookup returns CDR1 MGHRA and CDR2 YSYEKL. The CDR3 consists of 15 residues. V lost 4 bases to trimming and J lost 3 bases; unmatched junction nucleotides: 7. In nucleotides, the CDR3 is TGCGCCAGCAGCCCCTTCCAGGGACAGGACACTGAAGCTTTCTTT. Its protein product is CASSPFQGQDTEAFF.

The chain has TRBV7-2 and TRBJ1-1; D is possibly TRBD1 (5 bases). The CDR3 has 12 residues. The V end was cut by 5 bases, the J end by 10 bases, with 14 bases between. Germline V CDR1 and CDR2: SGHTA, FQGNSA. The CDR3 loop is CASSPYEGLAFF. The CDR3 nucleotides are TGTGCCAGCAGCCCATACGAGGGGTTAGCTTTCTTT. Full variable domain (missing parts from reference TRBV7-2 and TRBJ1-1): GAGVSQSPSNKVTEKGKDVELRCDPISGHTALYWYRQSLGQGLEFLIYFQGNSAPDKSGLPSDRFSAERTGGSVSTLTIQRTQQEDSAVYLCASSPYEGLAFFGQGTRLTVV.

This clone was seen only a few times. V and J are TRBV29-1 and TRBJ1-4; 7 bases agree with TRBD1. There are 15 residues in the CDR3. Germline V gene data show CDR1 as SQVTM and CDR2 as ANQGSEA. Trimming at V came to 0 bases and at J to 5 bases, leaving 6 bases not matched to a gene. For the CDR3, the DNA is TGCAGCGTTGAAGAAGGGACAGCTGACAATGAAAAACTGTTTTTT. Amino acids: CSVEEGTADNEKLFF.

The V call is TRBV7-2, the J call TRBJ1-4; D perhaps matches TRBD1 (6 bases). Germline V gives CDR1 SGHTA, CDR2 FQGNSA. The CDR3 is made up of 15 amino acids. Trimming pared 5 bases from V and 8 bases from J, leaving 18 bases between. CDR3 loop: CASSGAGAPGEKLFF. In nucleotides, the CDR3 is TGTGCCAGCAGCGGGGCGGGGGCCCCAGGCGAAAAACTGTTTTTT.

The chain uses TRBV29-1 and TRBJ1-1; D gene ambiguous. The V end lost 3 bases, the J end lost 2 bases, and 1 base lay between the germline ends. Germline-derived CDR1 and CDR2 are SQVTM and ANQGSEA. The CDR3 totals 10 residues. CDR3 DNA: TGCAGCGTTGATAACACTGAAGCTTTCTTT. Translating it yields CSVDNTEAFF.

The chain links TRBV5-1 to TRBJ2-7; the match to TRBD1 covers 10 bases. V was clipped by 0 bases and J by 6 bases; unmatched bases: 3. CDR1 is SGHRS, CDR2 YFSETQ, per germline. CDR3 length: 14 amino acids. CDR3 amino acids: CASSLGQGAFEQYF. CDR3 coding DNA: TGCGCCAGCAGCTTGGGACAGGGGGCTTTCGAGCAGTACTTC.

The chain combines TRBV5-1 with TRBJ2-2; 9 positions agree with TRBD1. V lost 4 bases to trimming and J lost 1 base; unmatched junction nucleotides: 8. Looked up from germline, CDR1 is SGHRS and CDR2 is YFSETQ. The CDR3 is 17 amino acids. As DNA, the CDR3 is TGCGCCAGCAGCAACACAGGGGGCCTGGGGAACACCGGGGAGCTGTTTTTT. Translated: CASSNTGGLGNTGELFF. Using reference TRBV5-1 and TRBJ2-2 for the parts outside the CDR3, the full variable domain is KAGVTQTPRYLIKTRGQQVTLSCSPISGHRSVSWYQQTPGQGLQFLFEYFSETQRNKGNFPGRFSGRQFSNSRSEMNVSTLELGDSALYLCASSNTGGLGNTGELFFGEGSRLTVL.

V is TRBV7-8 and J is TRBJ1-2; TRBD1 might be the D (5 bases). CDR1 and CDR2 from the germline V gene are SGHVS and FQNEAQ. This CDR3 is built from 11 residues. The ends were cut back, 10 bases at V and 4 bases at J, with 10 bases in the middle. Written as DNA, the CDR3 is TGTGCCACCAACGGGGCCTATGGCTACACCTTC. Translating it yields CATNGAYGYTF.

V gene TRBV7-3 combines with J gene TRBJ2-3; 11 nucleotides line up with TRBD2. The V and J ends lost 3 bases and 3 bases, in that order; junction bases with no gene match: 11. This CDR3 has 18 residues. Per germline, CDR1 SGHTA and CDR2 FQGTGA. CDR3: CASSLSSLRLAGTDTQYF. In DNA form, the CDR3 reads TGTGCCAGCAGCTTGAGCTCCCTGAGACTAGCGGGAACAGATACGCAGTATTTT. The variable domain in full, with the rest retrieved from reference TRBV7-3 and TRBJ2-3, is GAGVSQTPSNKVTEKGKYVELRCDPISGHTALYWYRQSLGQGPEFLIYFQGTGAADDSGLPNDRFFAVRPEGSVSTLKIQRTERGDSAVYLCASSLSSLRLAGTDTQYFGPGTRLTVL.

The chain combines TRBV28 with TRBJ2-7; TRBD2 matches 8 bases. The CDR3 contains 20 residues. Trimming removed 2 bases from V and 2 bases from J; junction bases left unmatched: 20. Germline CDR1 is MDHEN and CDR2 is SYDVKM. The CDR3 DNA sequence: TGTGCCAGCAGTTTACGCCTCTTCGGGGGGGCGCTCCCTGGCCCCTACGAGCAGTACTTC. This codes for CASSLRLFGGALPGPYEQYF.

The chain is built from TRBV5-1 and TRBJ2-1; 8 bases match TRBD2. CDR1 SGHRS and CDR2 YFSETQ come from the germline V gene. CDR3 length: 15 amino acids. The trim removed 4 bases at V and 3 bases at J, leaving 6 bases unmatched. The CDR3: CASSESSGDYNEQFF. The CDR3 DNA reads as TGCGCCAGCAGCGAAAGTAGCGGGGACTACAATGAGCAGTTCTTC.